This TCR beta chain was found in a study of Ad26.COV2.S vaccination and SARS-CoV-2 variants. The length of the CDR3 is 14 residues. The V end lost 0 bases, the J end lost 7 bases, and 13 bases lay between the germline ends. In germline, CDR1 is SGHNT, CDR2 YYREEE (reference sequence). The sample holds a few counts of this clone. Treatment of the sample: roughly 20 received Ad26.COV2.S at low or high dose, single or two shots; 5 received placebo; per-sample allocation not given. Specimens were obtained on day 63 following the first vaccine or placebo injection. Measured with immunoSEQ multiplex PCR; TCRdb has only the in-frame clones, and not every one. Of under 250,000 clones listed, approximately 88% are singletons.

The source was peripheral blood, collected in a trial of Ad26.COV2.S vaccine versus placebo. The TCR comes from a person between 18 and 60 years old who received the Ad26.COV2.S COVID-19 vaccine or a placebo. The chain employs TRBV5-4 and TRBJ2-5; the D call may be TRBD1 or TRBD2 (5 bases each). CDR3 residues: CASSLAGGDATQYF. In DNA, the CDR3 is TGTGCCAGCAGCTTGGCTGGGGGAGATGCGACCCAGTACTTC. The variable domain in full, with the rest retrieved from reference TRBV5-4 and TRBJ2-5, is ETGVTQSPTHLIKTRGQQVTLRCSSQSGHNTVSWYQQALGQGPQFIFQYYREEENGRGNFPPRFSGLQFPNYSSELNVNALELDDSALYLCASSLAGGDATQYFGPGTRLLVL.